This TCR beta chain was recorded in a study of siplizumab effects on memory and regulatory T cells (dated by TCRdb to between 2018 and 2020). For context, the study as a whole: The study looked at the effect of siplizumab, an anti-CD2 antibody, on alloreactive T-cell subsets in allogeneic mixed lymphocyte reactions made from human PBMCs.

Sorted unstimulated T cells, along with proliferating T cells recovered from mixed lymphocyte reactions, underwent TCRbeta CDR3 sequencing. Fresh whole blood from nine to eleven HLA-typed healthy donors served as the source for isolating PBMCs. Comment on this clone: What this receptor recognizes is not known. The input lacks base qualities; no much larger clone sits a single base away.

The protocol used for the library was the immunoSEQ multiplex PCR assay. The deep sequencing platform assayed about 10^5 TCR templates per sample. Genomic DNA extracted from sorted T cells was the material used for TCRbeta CDR3 sequencing. Per the source publication's procedure: The R programming language was used for clonal analysis of the TCRbeta CDR3 data. Alloreactive CD4+ and CD8+ clones were identified by comparing unstimulated samples to CFSE-low samples taken after the reaction. By matching sequences to the repertoires of sorted unstimulated Treg and non-Treg cells, each alloreactive CD4+ clone was assigned a regulatory or non-regulatory origin. Imported from immuneACCESS, the table was reduced by TCRdb to in-frame sequences with V and J called. These copies leave out some clones; in studies compared against another copy, an unresolved V gene accounts for under half, and the cause of the remainder is not known. V and J calls and clone size follow that table, whereas D and trimming were derived from the DNA. This sample lists more than 85,000 clones; around 90% were detected once. The ten largest clones add up to 2.6% of the sample.

Here is what the overall study found, with its caveats: No functional confirmation was obtained for the suppressive function of proliferating Tregs from siplizumab cultures. Siplizumab significantly lowered the cumulative frequency of alloreactive sequences that could be traced to unstimulated CD4+ memory T cells. For roughly 80-96% of proliferating CD4+ or CD8+ clones, no naive or memory phenotype could be assigned. Compared with memory T cells, unstimulated naive T cells appeared more diverse, and naive cells seemed to make a substantial contribution to the alloresponse. Sequences below about 10^-5 frequency were poorly captured, so only a minor fraction of alloreactive clones could be mapped to unstimulated subsets. Among mappable alloreactive CD4+ clones, the Treg-derived fraction averaged approximately 72% with siplizumab versus 25% to 30% in control reactions.

Including cysteine and phenylalanine, the CDR3 has 15 amino acids. The read is trimmed to its CDR3 DNA, 45 bases read in frame from base 1. As encoded in the germline V gene (reference sequence), CDR1 is SGHNT while CDR2 is YYREEE. V and J are truncated by 4 bases and 7 bases respectively, leaving an intervening sequence of 18 bases. The rearrangement combines TRBV5-4 with TRBJ2-1; TRBD2 is a possible D gene, resting on 6 matching bases. Sequencing was done on a sample of CD4+ T cells sorted from blood. The TCR comes from a human donor in good health. Some clones in this sample may be carry-over from other donors' samples. This receptor carries the CDR3 CASSPRRLASNEQFF. The base sequence is TGTGCCAGCAGCCCTAGACGCCTAGCGAGTAATGAGCAGTTCTTC.